This TCR beta chain derives from a study of T cell responses to AZD1222 COVID-19 vaccine. V was pared by 2 bases and J by 9 bases, with 9 bases of the junction left unmatched. CDR1 is SGHVS and CDR2 is FNYEAQ in the germline V gene. The CDR3 extends over 16 amino acids. As regards this clone: Its specificity is not known.

Assay: immunoSEQ multiplex PCR; the TCRdb copy retains only in-frame clones and omits some. The top ten clones hold 10% to 13% of a sample with around 50,000 clones, about 88% of them seen once. Whole-study results and caveats: Spike-specific TCR breadth rose after two AZD1222 doses, and depth rose as well. None of the repertoires were sampled until the peak T cell response had passed. In a largely white British group with more females than males, clonal diversity was possibly underestimated. Only a handful of people who got AZD1222 tested seropositive at baseline.

The chain employs TRBV7-6 and TRBJ2-1; TRBD1 matches 11 bases. The TCR originated in an adult in good health. The sample in question was peripheral blood, obtained on day 0 of AZD1222 vaccination. In DNA form, the CDR3 reads TGTGCCAGCAGCTTAAGATCAGGACAGGGGGCTGGTGAGCAGTTCTTC. Translating gives CASSLRSGQGAGEQFF.